This TCR beta chain was obtained from a study of Ad26.COV2.S vaccination and SARS-CoV-2 variants. About the study: Ad26.COV2.S given intramuscularly, once or twice 56 days apart. Whole-study findings and limits: Reported post-vaccination CD8+ and CD4+ T cell responses to spike showed substantial breadth.

Note on this clone: The antigen remains unidentified.

Data came from immunoSEQ multiplex PCR; TCRdb stores just in-frame clones and leaves some out. The data hold 350,000 to 600,000 clones, with about 89% observed a single time. The CDR3 is 15 residues long. V lost 3 bases and J lost 0, with 12 bases in between. Per the germline V gene, CDR1 is LGHDT and CDR2 is YNNKEL (reference sequence). As for treatment: 19 received Ad26.COV2.S at low or high dose, single or two shots; five or six received placebo; per-sample allocation not given. Specimens were obtained on day 63 following the first vaccine or placebo injection. An Ad26 vector carrying the Wuhan-strain SARS-CoV-2 spike served as the vaccine.

This TCR derives from a person between 18 and 59 years old who received the Ad26.COV2.S COVID-19 vaccine or a placebo. The chain employs TRBV3-1 (or the pseudogene TRBV3-2) and TRBJ2-7; perhaps TRBD2 as D (5 bases). The starting material was peripheral blood, obtained in a trial of Ad26.COV2.S vaccine versus placebo. CDR3 residues: CASSHGLTISYEQYF. In DNA, the CDR3 is TGTGCCAGCAGCCACGGACTTACCATCTCCTACGAGCAGTACTTC.